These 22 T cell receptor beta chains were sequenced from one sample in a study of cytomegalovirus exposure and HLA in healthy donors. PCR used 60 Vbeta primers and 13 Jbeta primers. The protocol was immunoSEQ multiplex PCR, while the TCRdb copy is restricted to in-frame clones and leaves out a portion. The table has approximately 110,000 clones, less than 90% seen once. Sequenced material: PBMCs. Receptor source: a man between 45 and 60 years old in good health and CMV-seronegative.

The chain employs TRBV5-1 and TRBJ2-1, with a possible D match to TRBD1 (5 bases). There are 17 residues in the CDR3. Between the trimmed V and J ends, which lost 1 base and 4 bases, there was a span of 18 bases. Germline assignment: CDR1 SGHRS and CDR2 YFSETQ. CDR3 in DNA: TGCGCCAGCAGCTTGCAGGGTAGTCCCTCCGTTTACAATGAGCAGTTCTTC. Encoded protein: CASSLQGSPSVYNEQFF.

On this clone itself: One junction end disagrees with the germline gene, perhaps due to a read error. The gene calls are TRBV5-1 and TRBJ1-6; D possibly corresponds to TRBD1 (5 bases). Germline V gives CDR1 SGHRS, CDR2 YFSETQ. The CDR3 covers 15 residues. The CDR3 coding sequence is TGCGCCAGCAGTTTGGGGGGGGGTTATAATTCACCCCTCCACTTT. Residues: CASSLGGGYNSPLHF.

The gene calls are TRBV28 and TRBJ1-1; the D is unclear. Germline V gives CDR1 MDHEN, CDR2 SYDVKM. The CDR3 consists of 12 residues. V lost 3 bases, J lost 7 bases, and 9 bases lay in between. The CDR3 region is CASSFRLCEAFF. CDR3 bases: TGTGCCAGCAGTTTCCGACTGTGTGAAGCTTTCTTT. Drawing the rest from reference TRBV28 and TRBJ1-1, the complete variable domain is DVKVTQSSRYLVKRTGEKVFLECVQDMDHENMFWYRQDPGLGLRLIYFSYDVKMKEKGDIPEGYSVSREKKERFSLILESASTNQTSMYLCASSFRLCEAFFGQGTRLTVV.

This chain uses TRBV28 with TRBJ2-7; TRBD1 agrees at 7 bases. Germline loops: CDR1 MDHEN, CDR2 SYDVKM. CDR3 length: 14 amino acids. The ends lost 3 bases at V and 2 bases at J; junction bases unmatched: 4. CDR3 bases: TGTGCCAGCAGTTTGGGGGACAGACCCTACGAGCAGTACTTC. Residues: CASSLGDRPYEQYF.

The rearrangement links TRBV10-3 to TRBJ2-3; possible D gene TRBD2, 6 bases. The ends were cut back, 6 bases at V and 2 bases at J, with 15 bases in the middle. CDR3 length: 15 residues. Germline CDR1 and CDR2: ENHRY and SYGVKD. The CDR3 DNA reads TGTGCCATCAGACACTGGGACTCCACCACAGATACGCAGTATTTT. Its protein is CAIRHWDSTTDTQYF.

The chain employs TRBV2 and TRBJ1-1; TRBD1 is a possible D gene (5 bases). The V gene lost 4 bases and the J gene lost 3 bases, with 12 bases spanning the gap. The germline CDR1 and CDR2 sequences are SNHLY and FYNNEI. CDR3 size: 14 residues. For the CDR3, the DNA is TGTGCCAGCAGTGCCTCCCTCAGGGACACTGAAGCTTTCTTT. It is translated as CASSASLRDTEAFF.

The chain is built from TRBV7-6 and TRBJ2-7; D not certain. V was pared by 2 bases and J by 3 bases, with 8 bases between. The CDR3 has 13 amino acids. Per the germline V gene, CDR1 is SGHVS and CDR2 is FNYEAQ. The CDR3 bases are TGTGCCAGCAGCTTAACGAGGAACTACGAGCAGTACTTC. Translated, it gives CASSLTRNYEQYF.

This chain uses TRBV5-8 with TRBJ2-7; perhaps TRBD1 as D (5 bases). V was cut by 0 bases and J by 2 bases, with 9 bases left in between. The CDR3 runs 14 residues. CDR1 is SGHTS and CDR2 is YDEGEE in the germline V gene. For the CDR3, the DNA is TGTGCCAGCAGCTTGGTTAAAGGGGCCTACGAGCAGTACTTC. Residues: CASSLVKGAYEQYF.

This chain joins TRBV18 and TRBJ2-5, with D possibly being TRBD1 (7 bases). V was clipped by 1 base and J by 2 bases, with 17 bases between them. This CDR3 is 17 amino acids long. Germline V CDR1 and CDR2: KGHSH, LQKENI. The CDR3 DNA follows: TGTGCCAGCTCACCACGGAGGGGGCGCGGTGATCAAGAGACCCAGTACTTC. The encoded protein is CASSPRRGRGDQETQYF.

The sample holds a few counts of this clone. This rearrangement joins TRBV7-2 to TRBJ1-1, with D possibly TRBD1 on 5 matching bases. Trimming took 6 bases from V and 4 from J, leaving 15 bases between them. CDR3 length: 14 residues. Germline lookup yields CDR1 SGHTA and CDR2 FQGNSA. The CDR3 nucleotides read TGTGCCAGCAGGGGGGGACCCTACGGCACTGAAGCTTTCTTT. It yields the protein CASRGGPYGTEAFF.

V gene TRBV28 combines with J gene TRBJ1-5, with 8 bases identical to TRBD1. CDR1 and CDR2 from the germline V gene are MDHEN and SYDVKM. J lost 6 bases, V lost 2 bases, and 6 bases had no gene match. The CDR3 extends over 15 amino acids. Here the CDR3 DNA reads TGTGCCAGCAGTTTAGCCGGGACAGGTAGTCAGCCCCAGCATTTT. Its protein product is CASSLAGTGSQPQHF.

CDR3 protein: CASTQRGGAPSYNEQFF. CDR3 DNA sequence: TGCGCCAGCACTCAGCGAGGGGGTGCACCATCCTACAATGAGCAGTTCTTC. J is TRBJ2-1 and V is TRBV5-1; D might be TRBD1 (6 bases). With 6 bases removed from V and 1 base from J, the gap between germline ends came to 20 bases. In germline, CDR1 is SGHRS, CDR2 YFSETQ. This CDR3 has 17 residues. Supplemented by reference TRBV5-1 and TRBJ2-1, the full variable domain reads KAGVTQTPRYLIKTRGQQVTLSCSPISGHRSVSWYQQTPGQGLQFLFEYFSETQRNKGNFPGRFSGRQFSNSRSEMNVSTLELGDSALYLCASTQRGGAPSYNEQFFGPGTRLTVL.

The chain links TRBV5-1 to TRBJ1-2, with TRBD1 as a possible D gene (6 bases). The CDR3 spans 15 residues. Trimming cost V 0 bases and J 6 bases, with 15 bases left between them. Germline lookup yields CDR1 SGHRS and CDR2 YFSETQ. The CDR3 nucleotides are TGCGCCAGCAGCTTGGAGGCGGGGGCTCGGGATGGCTACACCTTC. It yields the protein CASSLEAGARDGYTF.

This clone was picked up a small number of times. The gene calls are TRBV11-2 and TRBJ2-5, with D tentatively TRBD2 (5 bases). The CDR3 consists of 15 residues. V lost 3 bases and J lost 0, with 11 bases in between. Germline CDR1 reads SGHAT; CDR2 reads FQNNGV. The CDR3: CASSFGLLYQETQYF. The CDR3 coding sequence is TGTGCCAGCAGCTTCGGACTTCTGTACCAAGAGACCCAGTACTTC.

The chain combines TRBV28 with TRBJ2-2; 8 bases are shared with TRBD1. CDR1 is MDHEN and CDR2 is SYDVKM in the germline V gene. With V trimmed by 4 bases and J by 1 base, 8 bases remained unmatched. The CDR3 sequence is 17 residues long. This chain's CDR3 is CASSYPPGTGNTGELFF. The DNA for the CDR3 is TGTGCCAGCAGTTACCCCCCCGGGACAGGGAACACCGGGGAGCTGTTTTTT.

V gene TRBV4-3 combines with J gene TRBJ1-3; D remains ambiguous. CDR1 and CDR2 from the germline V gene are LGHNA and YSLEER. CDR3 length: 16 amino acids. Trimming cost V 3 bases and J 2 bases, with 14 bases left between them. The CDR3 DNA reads TGCGCCAGCAGCCAGGGAGGGAAAATAGCTGGAAACACCATATATTTT. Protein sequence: CASSQGGKIAGNTIYF.

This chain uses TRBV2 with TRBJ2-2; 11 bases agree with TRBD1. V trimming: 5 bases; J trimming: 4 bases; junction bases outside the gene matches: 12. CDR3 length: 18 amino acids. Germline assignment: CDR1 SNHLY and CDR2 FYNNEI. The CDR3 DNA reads TGTGCCAGCAGTACCGGGACAGGGGGAAATAGGCTCACCGGGGAGCTGTTTTTT. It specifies CASSTGTGGNRLTGELFF.

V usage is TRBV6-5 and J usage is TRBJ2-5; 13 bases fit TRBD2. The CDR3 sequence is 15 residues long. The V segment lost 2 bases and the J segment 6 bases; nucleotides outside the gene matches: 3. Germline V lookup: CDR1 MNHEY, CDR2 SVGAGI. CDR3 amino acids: CASSYTSGGAKTQYF. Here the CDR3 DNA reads TGTGCCAGCAGTTACACTAGCGGGGGGGCGAAGACCCAGTACTTC.

The CDR3 loop reads CASSLGQGVIYGYTF. CDR3 DNA sequence: TGTGCCAGCAGCCTGGGACAGGGGGTGATCTATGGCTACACCTTC. This rearrangement joins TRBV28 to TRBJ1-2; the match to TRBD1 covers 11 bases. CDR1 and CDR2 from the germline V gene are MDHEN and SYDVKM. Trimming removed 6 bases from V and 4 bases from J; junction bases left unmatched: 7. The CDR3 covers 15 residues.

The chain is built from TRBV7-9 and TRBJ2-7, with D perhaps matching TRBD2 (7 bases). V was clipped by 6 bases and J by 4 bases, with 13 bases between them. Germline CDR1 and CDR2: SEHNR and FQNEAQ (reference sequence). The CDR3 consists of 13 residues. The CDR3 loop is CASSYEGGYEQYF. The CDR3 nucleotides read TGTGCCAGCAGTTACGAGGGGGGGTACGAGCAGTACTTC.

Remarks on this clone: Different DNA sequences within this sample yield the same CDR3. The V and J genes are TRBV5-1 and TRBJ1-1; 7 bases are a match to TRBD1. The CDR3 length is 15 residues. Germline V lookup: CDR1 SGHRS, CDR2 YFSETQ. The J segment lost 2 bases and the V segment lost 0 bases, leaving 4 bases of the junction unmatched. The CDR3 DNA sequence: TGCGCCAGCAGCTTGGGACAGGGACGAAACACTGAAGCTTTCTTT. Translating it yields CASSLGQGRNTEAFF. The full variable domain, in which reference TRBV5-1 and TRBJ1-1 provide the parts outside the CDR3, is KAGVTQTPRYLIKTRGQQVTLSCSPISGHRSVSWYQQTPGQGLQFLFEYFSETQRNKGNFPGRFSGRQFSNSRSEMNVSTLELGDSALYLCASSLGQGRNTEAFFGQGTRLTVV.

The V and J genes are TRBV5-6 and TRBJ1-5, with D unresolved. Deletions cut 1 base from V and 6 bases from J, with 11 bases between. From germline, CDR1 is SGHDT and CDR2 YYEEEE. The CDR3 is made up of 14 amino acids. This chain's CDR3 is CASSLWFPGQPQHF. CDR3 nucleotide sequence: TGTGCCAGCAGCTTGTGGTTTCCAGGTCAGCCCCAGCATTTT.